These T cell receptor beta chains were read from a single sample in a study of read filtering for tumor transcriptome and immune sequencing. Each CDR3 protein gets one entry after TCRdb re-called the reads with MiXCR. The sample comprises tens of thousands of distinct CDR3 sequences, around 18% of which are singletons, and around 15% rests with the top ten. Sequencing was done on a sample of a population of CD138-negative cells sorted from bone marrow. Receptor source: a donor at least 40 years old with multiple myeloma. CDR3s include the opening cysteine and the closing phenylalanine or tryptophan. A D gene is named only where the DNA matches it firmly. Not all rows give a size; the values are once, few, many and, for expanded clones, a class.

NA	NA	TRBV11-2	13	TRBJ2-2	TGTGCCAGCAGCTTCGTCGGCACCGGGGAGCTGTTTTTT	CASSFVGTGELFF
TRBD1	many	TRBV28	15	TRBJ1-4	TGTGCCAGCAGCCAAGCAGGGACAGGGGACGAAAAACTGTTTTTT	CASSQAGTGDEKLFF
NA	many	TRBV20-1	14	TRBJ1-4	TGCAGTGCTAGAGGGGACCGGAACTGGGAAAAACTGTTTTTT	CSARGDRNWEKLFF
TRBD2	once	TRBV7-3	15	TRBJ2-1	TGTGCCAGCAGCTTTACTGTTAGTGGGGAGGGTGAGCAGTTCTTC	CASSFTVSGEGEQFF
TRBD1	NA	TRBV6-1	17	TRBJ2-1	TGTGCCAGCCGTGGGTCCCGACAGGGAAGCTCCTACAATGAGCAGTTCTTC	CASRGSRQGSSYNEQFF
NA	many	TRBV29-1	13	TRBJ2-1	TGCAGCGTCGCGAGGGACTCTTACAATGAGCAGTTCTTC	CSVARDSYNEQFF
TRBD2	many	TRBV4-1	17	TRBJ2-5	TGCGCCAGCAGCCAAGACTCGGATAGCGGGAGTGGGGAGACCCAGTACTTC	CASSQDSDSGSGETQYF
TRBD2	many	TRBV7-2	16	TRBJ2-3	TGTGCCAGCAGCCAGTGGACTAGCGGGGCCCCAGATACGCAGTATTTT	CASSQWTSGAPDTQYF
NA	few	TRBV10-3	12	TRBJ2-7	TGTGCCATCAGTGAGCCTCTTTCAGAGCAGTACTTC	CAISEPLSEQYF
NA	few	TRBV20-1	13	TRBJ1-1	TGCAGTGCTAGAGAGATTTCAGGGTATTGGGCTTTCTTT	CSAREISGYWAFF
NA	many	TRBV20-1	14	TRBJ2-2	TGCAGTGCTAGGCGTCAGGGGAACACCGGGGAGCTGTTTTTT	CSARRQGNTGELFF
TRBD2	many	TRBV2	20	TRBJ2-1	TGTGCCAGCAGTCCCCCGAAGAGTAGACTAGCGGCTTCTTTTTACAATGAGCAGTTCTTC	CASSPPKSRLAASFYNEQFF
NA	many	TRBV7-9	16	TRBJ2-1	TGTGCCAGCAGCCCCCTGGAAGCGGGCTCCTACAATGAGCAGTTCTTC	CASSPLEAGSYNEQFF
TRBD1	NA	TRBV30	14	TRBJ1-1	TGTTCCACAGGACAGGGGGCTTTCGGCACTGAAGCTTTCTTT	CSTGQGAFGTEAFF
TRBD2	many	TRBV11-2	17	TRBJ2-1	TGTGCCAGCAGCTTAGGTGGAGCGGGGGGATCCTACAATGAGCAGTTCTTC	CASSLGGAGGSYNEQFF
NA	many	TRBV10-3	12	TRBJ2-5	TGTGCCATCTCGGGAAACCAAGAGACCCAGTACTTC	CAISGNQETQYF
NA	NA	TRBV7-9	15	TRBJ2-1	TGTGCCAGCAGCCCTCCCGGGACAACCTACAATGAGCAGTTCTTC	CASSPPGTTYNEQFF
NA	many	TRBV19	15	TRBJ2-6	TGTGCCAGTAGGCAAGGTAGCTCTGGGGCCAACGTCCTGACTTTC	CASRQGSSGANVLTF
NA	many	TRBV20-1	12	TRBJ2-5	TGCAGTGCAACGAGAGGGTTGGAGACCCAGTACTTC	CSATRGLETQYF
TRBD2	many	TRBV10-3	13	TRBJ2-1	TGTGCCATCGGTGGACTAGCGGGGGATGAGCAGTTCTTC	CAIGGLAGDEQFF
TRBD1	many	TRBV29-1	12	TRBJ2-3	TGCAGCGTTGGACAGGGTACAGATACGCAGTATTTT	CSVGQGTDTQYF
NA	NA	TRBV28	15	TRBJ2-6	TGTGCCAGCGGTTCAGAGGGACTTGGGGCCAACGTCCTGACTTTC	CASGSEGLGANVLTF
NA	few	TRBV7-9	13	TRBJ2-5	TGTGCCAGCAGCTTAGGACAGGACGAGACCCAGTACTTC	CASSLGQDETQYF
NA	NA	TRBV28	15	TRBJ1-5	TGTGCCAGCAGGGTACAAGGACGGGTCAGTCAGCCCCAGCATTTT	CASRVQGRVSQPQHF
NA	NA	TRBV2	14	TRBJ2-1	TGTGCCAGCAAGTCAGCTGGCGGCTACAATGAGCAGTTCTTC	CASKSAGGYNEQFF
NA	many	TRBV19	17	TRBJ2-2	TGTGCCAGTAGTATAGAAGTTTTAGCGGTCAACACCGGGGAGCTGTTTTTT	CASSIEVLAVNTGELFF
TRBD1	many	TRBV19	14	TRBJ2-3	TGTGCCAGTGGGGACAGGGGGTGGGCAGATACGCAGTATTTT	CASGDRGWADTQYF
TRBD2	NA	TRBV19	15	TRBJ2-1	TGTGCCAGTTCCGGGACTAGCGGGGTCAGGAATGAGCAGTTCTTC	CASSGTSGVRNEQFF
TRBD2	NA	TRBV20-1	15	TRBJ2-3	TGCAGTGCTCTTAGACTAGCGGGAGGAGTAGATACGCAGTATTTT	CSALRLAGGVDTQYF
NA	many	TRBV11-2	14	TRBJ2-5	TGTGCCAGCAGCTTGGGTAGCGGTCAGGAGACCCAGTACTTC	CASSLGSGQETQYF
TRBD1	many	TRBV7-3	17	TRBJ2-3	TGTGCCAGCAGCTCAAACCCTGGACAGGCGAGCACAGATACGCAGTATTTT	CASSSNPGQASTDTQYF
NA	many	TRBV20-1	14	TRBJ2-7	TGCAGTGCTAGAGATATAAAGGTGGTATACGAGCAGTACTTC	CSARDIKVVYEQYF
TRBD1	many	TRBV28	12	TRBJ1-5	TGTGCCAGCAGTACAGGGGCCAGGCCCCAGCATTTT	CASSTGARPQHF
NA	many	TRBV21-1	18	TRBJ2-5	TGTGCCAGCAGCAAAGATTGGGCCAGCGGGAGGCGACAAGAGACCCAGTACTTC	CASSKDWASGRRQETQYF
TRBD2	many	TRBV20-1	17	TRBJ2-1	TGCAGTTTCAACTCTCGGACTAGCGGGACCCCCTACAATGAGCAGTTCTTC	CSFNSRTSGTPYNEQFF
TRBD1	few	TRBV28	17	TRBJ1-5	TGTGCCAGCAGTTTGGAAGGACAGGGGACGAGCTATCAGCCCCAGCATTTT	CASSLEGQGTSYQPQHF
TRBD1	NA	TRBV10-3	15	TRBJ2-7	TGTGCCATCAGTGAGTACCAACAGGGGTCCTACGAGCAGTACTTC	CAISEYQQGSYEQYF
NA	many	TRBV7-9	15	TRBJ1-6	TGTGCCAGTCACAGGGTGGGCGCCGGGGGTTCACCCCTCCACTTT	CASHRVGAGGSPLHF
NA	many	TRBV7-3	15	TRBJ2-3	TGTGCCAGCAGCATTCAGGGGGGCATGGCAGATACGCAGTATTTT	CASSIQGGMADTQYF
TRBD1	many	TRBV19	12	TRBJ2-1	TGTGCCAGTGGGGGGACAGGGATGACCCAGTTCTTC	CASGGTGMTQFF
TRBD1	many	TRBV29-1	12	TRBJ2-7	TGCAGCGTTTTCAGGGGGAGTTACGAGCAGTACTTC	CSVFRGSYEQYF